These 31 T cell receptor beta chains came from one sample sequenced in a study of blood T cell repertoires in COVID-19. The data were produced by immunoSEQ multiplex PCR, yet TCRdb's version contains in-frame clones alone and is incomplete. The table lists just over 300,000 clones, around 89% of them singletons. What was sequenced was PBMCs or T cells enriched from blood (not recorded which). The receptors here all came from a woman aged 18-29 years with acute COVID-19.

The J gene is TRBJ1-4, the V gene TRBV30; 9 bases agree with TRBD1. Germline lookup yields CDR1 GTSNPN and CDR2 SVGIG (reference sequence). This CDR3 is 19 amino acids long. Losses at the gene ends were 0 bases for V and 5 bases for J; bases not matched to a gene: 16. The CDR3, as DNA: TGTGCCTGGAGTGTATTTCTAGGGACAGGGAGGAGGGAAAATGAAAAACTGTTTTTT. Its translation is CAWSVFLGTGRRENEKLFF. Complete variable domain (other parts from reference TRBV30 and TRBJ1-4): SQTIHQWPATLVQPVGSPLSLECTVEGTSNPNLYWYRQAAGRGLQLLFYSVGIGQISSEVPQNLSASRPQDRQFILSSKKLLLSDSGFYLCAWSVFLGTGRRENEKLFFGSGTQLSVL.

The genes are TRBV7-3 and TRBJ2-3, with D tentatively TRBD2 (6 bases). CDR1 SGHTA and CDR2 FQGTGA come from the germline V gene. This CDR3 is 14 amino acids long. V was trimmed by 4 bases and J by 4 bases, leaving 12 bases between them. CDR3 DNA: TGTGCCAGCAGCTCGGGACTGCTTCCAGATACGCAGTATTTT. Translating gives CASSSGLLPDTQYF.

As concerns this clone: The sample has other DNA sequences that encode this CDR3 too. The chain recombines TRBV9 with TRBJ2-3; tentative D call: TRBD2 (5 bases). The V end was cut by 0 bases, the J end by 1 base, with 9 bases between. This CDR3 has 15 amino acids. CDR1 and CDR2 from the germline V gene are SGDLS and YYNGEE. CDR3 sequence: CASSVEGRGTDTQYF. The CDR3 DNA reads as TGTGCCAGCAGCGTAGAAGGGCGGGGCACAGATACGCAGTATTTT.

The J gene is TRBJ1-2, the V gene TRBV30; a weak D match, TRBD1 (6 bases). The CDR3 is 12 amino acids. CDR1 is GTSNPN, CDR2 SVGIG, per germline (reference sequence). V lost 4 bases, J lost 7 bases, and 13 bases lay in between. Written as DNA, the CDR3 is TGTGCCTGGATTCTAGGGGGTGGTGGCTACACCTTC. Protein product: CAWILGGGGYTF.

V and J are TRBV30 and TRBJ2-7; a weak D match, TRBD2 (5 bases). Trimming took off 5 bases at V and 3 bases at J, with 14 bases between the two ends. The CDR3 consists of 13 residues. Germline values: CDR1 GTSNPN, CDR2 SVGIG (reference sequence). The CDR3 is CAWEDGLVYEQYF. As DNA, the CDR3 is TGTGCCTGGGAGGACGGACTCGTCTACGAGCAGTACTTC. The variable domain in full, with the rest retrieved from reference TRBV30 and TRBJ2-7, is SQTIHQWPATLVQPVGSPLSLECTVEGTSNPNLYWYRQAAGRGLQLLFYSVGIGQISSEVPQNLSASRPQDRQFILSSKKLLLSDSGFYLCAWEDGLVYEQYFGPGTRLTVT.

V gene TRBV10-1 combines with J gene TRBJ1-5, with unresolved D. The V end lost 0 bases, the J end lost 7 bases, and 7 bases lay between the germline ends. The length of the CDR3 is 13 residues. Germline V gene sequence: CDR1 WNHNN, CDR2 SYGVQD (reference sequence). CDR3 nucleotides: TGCGCCAGCAGTGAGTCTAGTCCCCAGCCCCAGCATTTT. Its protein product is CASSESSPQPQHF.

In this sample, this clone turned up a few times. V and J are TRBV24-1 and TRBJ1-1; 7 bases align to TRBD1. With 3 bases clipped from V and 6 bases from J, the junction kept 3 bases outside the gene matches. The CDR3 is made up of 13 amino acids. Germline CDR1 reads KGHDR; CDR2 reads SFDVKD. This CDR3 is CATSDADRAEAFF. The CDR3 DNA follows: TGTGCCACCAGTGATGCAGACAGGGCTGAAGCTTTCTTT.

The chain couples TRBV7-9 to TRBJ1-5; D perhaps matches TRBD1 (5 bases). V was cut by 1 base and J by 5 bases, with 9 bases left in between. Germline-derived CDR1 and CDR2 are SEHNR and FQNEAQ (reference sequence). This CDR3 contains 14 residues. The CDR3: CASSLGQGDQPQHF. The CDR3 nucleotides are TGTGCCAGCAGCTTAGGCCAGGGTGATCAGCCCCAGCATTTT.

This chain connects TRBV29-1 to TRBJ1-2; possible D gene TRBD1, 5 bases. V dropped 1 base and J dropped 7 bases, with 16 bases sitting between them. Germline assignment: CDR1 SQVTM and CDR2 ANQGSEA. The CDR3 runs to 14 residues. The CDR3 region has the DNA TGCAGCGTTGAAGGGCAGGGCGGTGTTTCTGGCTACACCTTC. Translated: CSVEGQGGVSGYTF.

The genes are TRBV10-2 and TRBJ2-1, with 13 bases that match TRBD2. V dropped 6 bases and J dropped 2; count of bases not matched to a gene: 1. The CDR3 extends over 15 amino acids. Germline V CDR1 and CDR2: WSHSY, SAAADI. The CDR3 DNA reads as TGCGCCAGCAGGACTAGCGGGGGGACCTACAATGAGCAGTTCTTC. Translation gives CASRTSGGTYNEQFF.

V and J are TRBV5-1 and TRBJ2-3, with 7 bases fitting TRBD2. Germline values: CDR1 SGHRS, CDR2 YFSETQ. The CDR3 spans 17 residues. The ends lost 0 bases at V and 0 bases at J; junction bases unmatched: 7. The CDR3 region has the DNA TGCGCCAGCAGCTTGGTGGCTAGCGGAACTAGCACAGATACGCAGTATTTT. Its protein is CASSLVASGTSTDTQYF.

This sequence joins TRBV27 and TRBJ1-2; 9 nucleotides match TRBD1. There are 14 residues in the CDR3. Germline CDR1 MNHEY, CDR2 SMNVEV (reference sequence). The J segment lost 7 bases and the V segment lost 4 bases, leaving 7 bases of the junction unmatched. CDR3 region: CASSSRDRVGGYTF. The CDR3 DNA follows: TGTGCCAGCAGTTCCCGGGACAGGGTAGGTGGCTACACCTTC.

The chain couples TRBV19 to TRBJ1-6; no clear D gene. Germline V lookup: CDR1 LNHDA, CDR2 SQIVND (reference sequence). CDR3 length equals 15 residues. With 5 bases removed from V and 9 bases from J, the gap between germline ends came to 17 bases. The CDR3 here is CASSSREGWGSPLHF. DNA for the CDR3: TGTGCCAGTAGTTCGCGGGAGGGTTGGGGTTCACCCCTCCACTTT.

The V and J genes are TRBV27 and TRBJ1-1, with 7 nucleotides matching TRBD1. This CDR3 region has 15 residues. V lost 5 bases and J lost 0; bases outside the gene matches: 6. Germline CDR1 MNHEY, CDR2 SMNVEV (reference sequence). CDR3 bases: TGTGCCAGCAGTCCCCACACAGGGGTGAACACTGAAGCTTTCTTT. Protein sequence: CASSPHTGVNTEAFF.

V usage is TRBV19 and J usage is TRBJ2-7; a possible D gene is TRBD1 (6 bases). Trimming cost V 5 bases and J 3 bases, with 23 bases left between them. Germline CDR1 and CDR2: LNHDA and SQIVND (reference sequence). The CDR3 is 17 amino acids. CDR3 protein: CASSQGGRPLGVYEQYF. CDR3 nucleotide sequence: TGTGCCAGTAGTCAAGGGGGAAGGCCCCTCGGAGTCTACGAGCAGTACTTC. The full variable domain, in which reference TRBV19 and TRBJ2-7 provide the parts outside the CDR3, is DGGITQSPKYLFRKEGQNVTLSCEQNLNHDAMYWYRQDPGQGLRLIYYSQIVNDFQKGDIAEGYSVSREKKESFPLTVTSAQKNPTAFYLCASSQGGRPLGVYEQYFGPGTRLTVT.

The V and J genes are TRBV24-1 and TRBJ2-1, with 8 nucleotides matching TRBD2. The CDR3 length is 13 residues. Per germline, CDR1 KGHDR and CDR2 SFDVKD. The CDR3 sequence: CAASGGAYNEQFF. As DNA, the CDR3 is TGTGCTGCGTCGGGAGGGGCCTACAATGAGCAGTTCTTC.

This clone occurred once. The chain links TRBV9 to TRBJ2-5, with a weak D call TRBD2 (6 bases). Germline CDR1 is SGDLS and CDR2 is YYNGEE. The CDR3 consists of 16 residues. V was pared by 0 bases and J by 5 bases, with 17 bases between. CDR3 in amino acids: CASSVAYGGIGETQYF. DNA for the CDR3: TGTGCCAGCAGCGTAGCTTACGGAGGGATCGGGGAGACCCAGTACTTC. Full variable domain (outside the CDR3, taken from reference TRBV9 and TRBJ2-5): DSGVTQTPKHLITATGQRVTLRCSPRSGDLSVYWYQQSLDQGLQFLIQYYNGEERAKGNILERFSAQQFPDLHSELNLSSLELGDSALYFCASSVAYGGIGETQYFGPGTRLLVL.

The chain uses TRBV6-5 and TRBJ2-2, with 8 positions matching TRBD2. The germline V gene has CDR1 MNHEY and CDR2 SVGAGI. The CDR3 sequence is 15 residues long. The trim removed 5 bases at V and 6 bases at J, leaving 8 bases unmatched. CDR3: CASSPTAGVSGELFF. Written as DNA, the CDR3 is TGTGCCAGCAGTCCGACAGCGGGAGTATCCGGGGAGCTGTTTTTT.

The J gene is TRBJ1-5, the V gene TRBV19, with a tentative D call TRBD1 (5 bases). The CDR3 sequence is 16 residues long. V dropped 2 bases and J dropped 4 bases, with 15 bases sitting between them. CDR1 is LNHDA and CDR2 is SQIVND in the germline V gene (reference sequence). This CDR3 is CASSIWNIPGNQPQHF. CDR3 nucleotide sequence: TGTGCCAGTAGTATATGGAACATCCCAGGGAATCAGCCCCAGCATTTT.

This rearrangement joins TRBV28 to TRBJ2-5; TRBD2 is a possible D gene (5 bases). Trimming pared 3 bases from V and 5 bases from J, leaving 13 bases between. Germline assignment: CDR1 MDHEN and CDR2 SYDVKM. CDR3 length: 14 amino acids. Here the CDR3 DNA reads TGTGCCAGCAGTTTGCGAGGGAGAAGTGAGACCCAGTACTTC. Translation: CASSLRGRSETQYF. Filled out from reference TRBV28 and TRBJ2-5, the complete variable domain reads DVKVTQSSRYLVKRTGEKVFLECVQDMDHENMFWYRQDPGLGLRLIYFSYDVKMKEKGDIPEGYSVSREKKERFSLILESASTNQTSMYLCASSLRGRSETQYFGPGTRLLVL.

Here the CDR3 DNA reads TGTGCCAGCTCACCACGGACTAGCGGGAGGGCCATGGACAATGAGCAGTTCTTC. Residues: CASSPRTSGRAMDNEQFF. The J gene is TRBJ2-1, the V gene TRBV18; 15 bases agree with TRBD2. This CDR3 region has 18 residues. CDR1 and CDR2 from the germline V gene are KGHSH and LQKENI. Losses at the gene ends were 1 base for V and 5 bases for J; bases not matched to a gene: 6. Based on the CDR3 plus reference TRBV18 and TRBJ2-1, the full variable domain is NAGVMQNPRHLVRRRGQEARLRCSPMKGHSHVYWYRQLPEEGLKFMVYLQKENIIDESGMPKERFSAEFPKEGPSILRIQQVVRGDSAAYFCASSPRTSGRAMDNEQFFGPGTRLTVL.

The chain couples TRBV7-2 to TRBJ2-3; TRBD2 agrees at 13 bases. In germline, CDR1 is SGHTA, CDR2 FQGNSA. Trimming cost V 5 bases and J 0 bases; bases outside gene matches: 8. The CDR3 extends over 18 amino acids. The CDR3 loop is CASSRQLAGGLSTDTQYF. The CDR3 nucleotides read TGTGCCAGCAGCCGCCAACTAGCGGGAGGGTTGAGCACAGATACGCAGTATTTT.

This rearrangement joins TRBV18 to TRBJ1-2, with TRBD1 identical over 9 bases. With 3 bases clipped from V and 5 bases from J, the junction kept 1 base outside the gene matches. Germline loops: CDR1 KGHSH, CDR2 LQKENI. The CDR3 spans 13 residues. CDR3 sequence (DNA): TGTGCCAGCTCACCGGGACAGGGATATGGCTACACCTTC. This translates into CASSPGQGYGYTF.

The CDR3 DNA sequence: TGCAGCGTTGAAGATACGGACAGGCACTACGAGCAGTACTTC. This translates into CSVEDTDRHYEQYF. The chain carries TRBV29-1 and TRBJ2-7, with 7 bases lining up with TRBD1. Trimming removed 0 bases from V and 3 bases from J; junction bases left unmatched: 5. This CDR3 contains 14 residues. Germline CDR1 and CDR2: SQVTM and ANQGSEA.

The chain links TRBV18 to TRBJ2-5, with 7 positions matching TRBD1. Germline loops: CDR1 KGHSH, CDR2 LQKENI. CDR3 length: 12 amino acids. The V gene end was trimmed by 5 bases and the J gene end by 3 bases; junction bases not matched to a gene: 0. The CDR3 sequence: CASSTGEETQYF. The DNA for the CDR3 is TGTGCCAGCTCAACAGGGGAAGAGACCCAGTACTTC. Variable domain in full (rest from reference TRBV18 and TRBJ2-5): NAGVMQNPRHLVRRRGQEARLRCSPMKGHSHVYWYRQLPEEGLKFMVYLQKENIIDESGMPKERFSAEFPKEGPSILRIQQVVRGDSAAYFCASSTGEETQYFGPGTRLLVL.

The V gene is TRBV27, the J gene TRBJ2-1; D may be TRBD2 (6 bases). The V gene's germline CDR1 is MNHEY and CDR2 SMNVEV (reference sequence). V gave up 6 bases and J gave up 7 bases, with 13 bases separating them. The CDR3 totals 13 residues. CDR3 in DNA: TGTGCCAGCAGCGGGAGATCAGGGAATGAGCAGTTCTTC. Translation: CASSGRSGNEQFF.

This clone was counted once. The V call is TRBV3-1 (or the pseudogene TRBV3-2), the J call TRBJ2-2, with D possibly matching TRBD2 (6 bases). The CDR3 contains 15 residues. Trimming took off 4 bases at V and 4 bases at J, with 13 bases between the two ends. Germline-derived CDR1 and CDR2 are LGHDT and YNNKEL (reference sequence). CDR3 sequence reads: CASSRWEDSTGELFF. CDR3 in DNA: TGTGCCAGCAGCCGATGGGAGGACTCCACCGGGGAGCTGTTTTTT.

CDR3 loop: CASSKSGRPPYEQYF. The CDR3 nucleotides read TGTGCCAGTAGTAAGTCGGGTCGGCCCCCATACGAGCAGTACTTC. The gene calls are TRBV19 and TRBJ2-7; D unresolved. Trimming left V 4 bases short and J 4 bases short, with 17 bases between. Per germline, CDR1 LNHDA and CDR2 SQIVND (reference sequence). The CDR3 is 15 residues long.

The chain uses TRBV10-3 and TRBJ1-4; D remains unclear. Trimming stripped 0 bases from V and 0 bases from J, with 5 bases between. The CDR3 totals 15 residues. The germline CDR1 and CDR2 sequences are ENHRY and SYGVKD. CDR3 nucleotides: TGTGCCATCAGTGAGTCGCGAGCAACTAATGAAAAACTGTTTTTT. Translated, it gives CAISESRATNEKLFF.

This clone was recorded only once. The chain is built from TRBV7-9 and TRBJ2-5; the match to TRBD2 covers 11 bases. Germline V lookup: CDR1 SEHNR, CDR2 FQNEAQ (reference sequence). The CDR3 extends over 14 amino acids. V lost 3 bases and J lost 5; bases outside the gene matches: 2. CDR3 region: CASSFLAGGETQYF. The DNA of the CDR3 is TGTGCCAGCAGCTTCCTAGCGGGGGGCGAGACCCAGTACTTC. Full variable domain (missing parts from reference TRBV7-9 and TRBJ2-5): DTGVSQNPRHKITKRGQNVTFRCDPISEHNRLYWYRQTLGQGPEFLTYFQNEAQLEKSRLLSDRFSAERPKGSFSTLEIQRTEQGDSAMYLCASSFLAGGETQYFGPGTRLLVL.

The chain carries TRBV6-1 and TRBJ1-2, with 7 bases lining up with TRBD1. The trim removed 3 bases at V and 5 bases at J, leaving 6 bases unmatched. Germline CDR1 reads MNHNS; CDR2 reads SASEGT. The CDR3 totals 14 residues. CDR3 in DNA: TGTGCCAGCAGTGAGAGAGGACAGGAGTATGGCTACACCTTC. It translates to CASSERGQEYGYTF.